A selection of T cell receptor beta chains follows, all from one sample in a study of blood T cell repertoires in COVID-19. Data came from immunoSEQ multiplex PCR; TCRdb stores just in-frame clones and leaves some out. This table holds about 370,000 clones, roughly 92% found once. The sample was PBMCs or T cells enriched from blood (not recorded which). The receptors come from a woman aged 35 to 49 who had been exposed to COVID-19. CDR3s include the opening cysteine and the closing phenylalanine or tryptophan. Each record gives: clone size, D gene, V gene, J gene, CDR3 protein, CDR3 DNA. A D gene is named only where the DNA matches it firmly. A clone size is listed for some rows: how often the clone was seen (once, few, many), or a class if it is expanded.

clone_size: -
d_call: -
v_call: TRBV7-8
j_call: TRBJ1-1
cdr3_aa: CASSLRPRDGTEAFF
cdr3_nt: TGTGCCAGCAGCTTGCGTCCGCGGGACGGCACTGAAGCTTTCTTT

clone_size: -
d_call: -
v_call: TRBV7-6
j_call: TRBJ1-1
cdr3_aa: CASQAVENTEAFF
cdr3_nt: TGTGCCAGCCAGGCCGTTGAGAACACTGAAGCTTTCTTT

clone_size: -
d_call: -
v_call: TRBV3-1/TRBV3-2
j_call: TRBJ2-2
cdr3_aa: CASSDNRNTGELFF
cdr3_nt: TGTGCCAGCAGCGATAACAGGAACACCGGGGAGCTGTTTTTT

clone_size: -
d_call: TRBD1
v_call: TRBV19
j_call: TRBJ1-2
cdr3_aa: CASSPDRVGGRYYGYTF
cdr3_nt: TGTGCCAGTAGTCCCGACAGGGTTGGCGGCCGCTACTATGGCTACACCTTC

clone_size: -
d_call: -
v_call: TRBV19
j_call: TRBJ1-4
cdr3_aa: CASSVSGATNEKLFF
cdr3_nt: TGTGCCAGTAGTGTTTCGGGTGCAACTAATGAAAAACTGTTTTTT

clone_size: -
d_call: TRBD1
v_call: TRBV28
j_call: TRBJ1-2
cdr3_aa: CASSDRVRGYTF
cdr3_nt: TGTGCCAGCAGTGACAGGGTTCGAGGCTACACCTTC

clone_size: once
d_call: -
v_call: TRBV7-2
j_call: TRBJ2-1
cdr3_aa: CASSLSPTSKEGQFF
cdr3_nt: TGTGCCAGCAGCTTAAGCCCCACTAGTAAGGAAGGACAGTTCTTC

clone_size: -
d_call: -
v_call: TRBV6-1
j_call: TRBJ2-7
cdr3_aa: CASSEVSRDREQYF
cdr3_nt: TGTGCCAGCAGTGAAGTTTCTCGCGATCGCGAGCAGTACTTC

clone_size: -
d_call: -
v_call: TRBV10-3
j_call: TRBJ2-7
cdr3_aa: CAISEETATYEQYF
cdr3_nt: TGTGCCATCAGTGAGGAGACAGCTACATACGAGCAGTACTTC

clone_size: -
d_call: TRBD1
v_call: TRBV5-1
j_call: TRBJ1-2
cdr3_aa: CASSWDRDYGYTF
cdr3_nt: TGCGCCAGCAGCTGGGACAGGGACTATGGCTACACCTTC

clone_size: -
d_call: -
v_call: TRBV19
j_call: TRBJ1-2
cdr3_aa: CASSWPGEANYGYTF
cdr3_nt: TGTGCCAGTAGTTGGCCAGGGGAAGCTAACTATGGCTACACCTTC

clone_size: -
d_call: TRBD1
v_call: TRBV30
j_call: TRBJ2-2
cdr3_aa: CAWSSGGSHTGELFF
cdr3_nt: TGTGCCTGGAGCTCAGGGGGCTCGCACACCGGGGAGCTGTTTTTT

clone_size: -
d_call: TRBD1
v_call: TRBV2
j_call: TRBJ1-4
cdr3_aa: CATSSTGAGEKLFF
cdr3_nt: TGTGCCACCTCTTCTACAGGGGCAGGGGAAAAACTGTTTTTT

clone_size: -
d_call: -
v_call: TRBV19
j_call: TRBJ1-4
cdr3_aa: CASSRGLGANEKLFF
cdr3_nt: TGTGCCAGTAGTCGAGGACTCGGGGCTAATGAAAAACTGTTTTTT

clone_size: once
d_call: -
v_call: TRBV27
j_call: TRBJ2-5
cdr3_aa: CASGRGETQYF
cdr3_nt: TGTGCCAGCGGTAGGGGGGAGACCCAGTACTTC

clone_size: -
d_call: TRBD1
v_call: TRBV19
j_call: TRBJ1-5
cdr3_aa: CASSTGTGREGSNQPQHF
cdr3_nt: TGTGCCAGTTCGACCGGGACAGGGAGAGAGGGTAGCAATCAGCCCCAGCATTTT

clone_size: -
d_call: TRBD2
v_call: TRBV5-6
j_call: TRBJ2-2
cdr3_aa: CASSLRGGQTGELFF
cdr3_nt: TGTGCCAGCAGCTTACGGGGGGGCCAAACCGGGGAGCTGTTTTTT

clone_size: -
d_call: TRBD1
v_call: TRBV19
j_call: TRBJ2-1
cdr3_aa: CASSRGPGTGESEQFF
cdr3_nt: TGTGCCAGTAGTAGGGGGCCCGGGACAGGGGAGAGCGAGCAGTTCTTC

clone_size: -
d_call: -
v_call: TRBV11-2
j_call: TRBJ1-2
cdr3_aa: CASSFSPGRVDGYTF
cdr3_nt: TGTGCCAGCAGCTTTAGCCCGGGGAGGGTGGACGGCTACACCTTC

clone_size: -
d_call: -
v_call: TRBV5-1
j_call: TRBJ2-2
cdr3_aa: CASSPRRAGELFF
cdr3_nt: TGCGCCAGCAGCCCCCGGAGGGCCGGGGAGCTGTTTTTT

clone_size: once
d_call: TRBD2
v_call: TRBV19
j_call: TRBJ2-1
cdr3_aa: CASSPSGGNNEQFF
cdr3_nt: TGTGCCAGTAGCCCTTCGGGAGGAAACAATGAGCAGTTCTTC

clone_size: few
d_call: -
v_call: TRBV5-1
j_call: TRBJ2-2
cdr3_aa: CASSSENSHGGELFF
cdr3_nt: TGCGCCAGCAGCTCCGAAAACTCCCATGGCGGGGAGCTGTTTTTT

clone_size: -
d_call: -
v_call: TRBV7-9
j_call: TRBJ2-7
cdr3_aa: CASHGQGTYEQYF
cdr3_nt: TGTGCCAGCCACGGACAAGGAACCTACGAGCAGTACTTC

clone_size: -
d_call: TRBD1
v_call: TRBV30
j_call: TRBJ1-3
cdr3_aa: CAWTRTGGSGNTIYF
cdr3_nt: TGTGCCTGGACCAGGACAGGGGGCTCTGGAAACACCATATATTTT

clone_size: -
d_call: -
v_call: TRBV5-8
j_call: TRBJ1-4
cdr3_aa: CASSLEIGRVGEKLFF
cdr3_nt: TGTGCCAGCAGCTTGGAGATCGGCAGGGTAGGCGAAAAACTGTTTTTT

clone_size: -
d_call: -
v_call: TRBV5-1
j_call: TRBJ1-5
cdr3_aa: CASSLETGLNQPQHF
cdr3_nt: TGCGCCAGCAGCTTGGAGACAGGCCTCAATCAGCCCCAGCATTTT

clone_size: -
d_call: -
v_call: TRBV6-5
j_call: TRBJ2-3
cdr3_aa: CASTTMTGRTDTQYF
cdr3_nt: TGTGCCAGCACTACGATGACAGGGAGGACAGATACGCAGTATTTT

clone_size: -
d_call: -
v_call: TRBV7-8
j_call: TRBJ2-1
cdr3_aa: CASSSGEGLSYNEQFF
cdr3_nt: TGTGCCAGCAGCTCCGGCGAGGGCCTCTCCTACAATGAGCAGTTCTTC

clone_size: -
d_call: -
v_call: TRBV27
j_call: TRBJ1-1
cdr3_aa: CASSPMDRGASKQNTEAFF
cdr3_nt: TGTGCCAGCAGTCCAATGGACCGGGGAGCGTCAAAACAGAACACTGAAGCTTTCTTT

clone_size: once
d_call: -
v_call: TRBV3-1/TRBV3-2
j_call: TRBJ2-1
cdr3_aa: CASSQVVNEQFF
cdr3_nt: TGTGCCAGCAGCCAAGTAGTCAATGAGCAGTTCTTC

clone_size: -
d_call: TRBD1
v_call: TRBV30
j_call: TRBJ1-1
cdr3_aa: CAWSRTGGHTEAFF
cdr3_nt: TGTGCCTGGAGTCGAACAGGGGGCCACACTGAAGCTTTCTTT

clone_size: -
d_call: -
v_call: TRBV19
j_call: TRBJ2-3
cdr3_aa: CASSSGGQISDTQYF
cdr3_nt: TGTGCCAGTTCTTCCGGGGGACAGATCTCAGATACGCAGTATTTT

clone_size: -
d_call: -
v_call: TRBV5-1
j_call: TRBJ2-7
cdr3_aa: CASSLQPPEGEQYF
cdr3_nt: TGCGCCAGCAGCCTACAACCGCCCGAGGGCGAGCAGTACTTC

clone_size: -
d_call: -
v_call: TRBV27
j_call: TRBJ1-5
cdr3_aa: CASSLGGENQPQHF
cdr3_nt: TGTGCCAGCAGTTTAGGAGGGGAAAATCAGCCCCAGCATTTT

clone_size: -
d_call: -
v_call: TRBV5-1
j_call: TRBJ2-5
cdr3_aa: CASSLADRDQETQYF
cdr3_nt: TGCGCCAGCAGCCTCGCCGACAGAGATCAAGAGACCCAGTACTTC

clone_size: -
d_call: TRBD2
v_call: TRBV5-6
j_call: TRBJ2-2
cdr3_aa: CASSALLAGGPPGELFF
cdr3_nt: TGTGCCAGCAGTGCTTTACTAGCGGGAGGGCCTCCCGGGGAGCTGTTTTTT

clone_size: -
d_call: TRBD2
v_call: TRBV4-3
j_call: TRBJ2-5
cdr3_aa: CASSQGLGSGSGETQYF
cdr3_nt: TGCGCCAGCAGCCAGGGCCTCGGTAGCGGGAGTGGGGAGACCCAGTACTTC

clone_size: -
d_call: -
v_call: TRBV11-3
j_call: TRBJ1-6
cdr3_aa: CASSPRGTGSSYNSPLHF
cdr3_nt: TGTGCCAGCAGCCCCCGAGGGACCGGGAGCTCCTATAATTCACCCCTCCACTTT

clone_size: -
d_call: TRBD2
v_call: TRBV11-3
j_call: TRBJ2-1
cdr3_aa: CASSVLAGGSSEQFF
cdr3_nt: TGTGCCAGCAGCGTACTAGCGGGAGGTTCTAGTGAGCAGTTCTTC

clone_size: -
d_call: -
v_call: TRBV7-8
j_call: TRBJ1-5
cdr3_aa: CASSLAPQGGNQPQHF
cdr3_nt: TGTGCCAGCAGCTTAGCGCCGCAGGGAGGGAATCAGCCCCAGCATTTT

clone_size: -
d_call: TRBD2
v_call: TRBV7-3
j_call: TRBJ2-3
cdr3_aa: CASRPAGGPDTQYF
cdr3_nt: TGTGCCAGCAGACCAGCGGGAGGCCCAGATACGCAGTATTTT

clone_size: -
d_call: -
v_call: TRBV5-1
j_call: TRBJ2-3
cdr3_aa: CASSLEGGTTDTQYF
cdr3_nt: TGCGCCAGCAGCTTGGAGGGGGGGACCACAGATACGCAGTATTTT